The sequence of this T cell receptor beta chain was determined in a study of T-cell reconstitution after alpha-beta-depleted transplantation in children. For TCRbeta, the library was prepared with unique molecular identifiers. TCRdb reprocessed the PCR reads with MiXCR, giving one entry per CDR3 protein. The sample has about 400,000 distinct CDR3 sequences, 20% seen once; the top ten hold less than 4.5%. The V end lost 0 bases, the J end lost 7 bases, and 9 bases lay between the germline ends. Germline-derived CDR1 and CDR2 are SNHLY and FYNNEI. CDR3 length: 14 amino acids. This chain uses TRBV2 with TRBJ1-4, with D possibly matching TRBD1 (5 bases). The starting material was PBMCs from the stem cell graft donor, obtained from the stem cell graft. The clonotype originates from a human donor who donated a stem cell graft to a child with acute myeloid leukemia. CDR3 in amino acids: CASSEARRGEKLFF. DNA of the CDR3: TGTGCCAGCAGTGAAGCGAGGAGGGGTGAAAAACTGTTTTTT.